Below, 5 T cell receptor beta chains from the same sample are listed, as sequenced in a study of blood T cell repertoires in COVID-19. Using immunoSEQ multiplex PCR, the repertoire was profiled, and TCRdb retains in-frame clones only, with some absent. This sample has about 150,000 clones, with around 83% found just once. The sample comprised PBMCs or T cells enriched from blood (not recorded which). The source is a man aged 45-65 years who had recovered from COVID-19.

J is TRBJ2-1 and V is TRBV4-3, with no clear D. Trimming took off 2 bases at V and 10 bases at J, with 15 bases between the two ends. Germline lookup yields CDR1 LGHNA and CDR2 YSLEER. This CDR3 spans 14 amino acids. The CDR3 coding sequence is TGCGCCAGCAGCCAATTGAATCAGGCTCGCGAGCAGTTCTTC. Protein product: CASSQLNQAREQFF.

This clone has just one count. The DNA of the CDR3 is TGTGCCAGCAGCTTAGAACTAGCGGGGATAAATACGCAGTATTTT. It translates to CASSLELAGINTQYF. The chain is built from TRBV11-3 and TRBJ2-3; 10 bases agree with TRBD2. The CDR3 covers 15 residues. After removal of 0 bases from V and 7 bases from J, the junction contained 4 bases not matched to a gene. Germline-derived CDR1 and CDR2 are SGHNT and YENEEA.

The chain combines TRBV7-2 with TRBJ1-3; D is unclear. Per the germline V gene, CDR1 is SGHTA and CDR2 is FQGNSA. Trimming cost V 4 bases and J 4 bases, with 8 bases left between them. CDR3 size: 13 residues. Here the CDR3 reads CASSSQTGNTIYF. The CDR3 region has the DNA TGTGCCAGCAGCTCCCAGACAGGAAACACCATATATTTT.

The chain employs TRBV13 and TRBJ2-7, with TRBD2 as a possible D gene (6 bases). The CDR3 length is 14 residues. Germline lookup yields CDR1 PRHDT and CDR2 FYEKMQ (reference sequence). The V end lost 2 bases, the J end lost 5 bases, and 13 bases lay between the germline ends. CDR3 region: CASSLWGRNNEQYF. In nucleotides, the CDR3 is TGTGCCAGCAGCTTATGGGGGAGGAATAACGAGCAGTACTTC. The entire variable domain, with the rest obtained from reference TRBV13 and TRBJ2-7, is as follows: AAGVIQSPRHLIKEKRETATLKCYPIPRHDTVYWYQQGPGQDPQFLISFYEKMQSDKGSIPDRFSAQQFSDYHSELNMSSLELGDSALYFCASSLWGRNNEQYFGPGTRLTVT.

The chain is built from TRBV7-2 and TRBJ1-1, with 8 bases aligning to TRBD1. The CDR3 is 15 amino acids. V gave up 1 base and J gave up 0 bases; unmatched junction bases: 1. Germline loops: CDR1 SGHTA, CDR2 FQGNSA. The CDR3 spells CASSLEQGVNTEAFF. CDR3 nucleotide sequence: TGTGCCAGCAGCTTAGAACAGGGGGTGAACACTGAAGCTTTCTTT. The entire variable domain, with the rest obtained from reference TRBV7-2 and TRBJ1-1, is as follows: GAGVSQSPSNKVTEKGKDVELRCDPISGHTALYWYRQSLGQGLEFLIYFQGNSAPDKSGLPSDRFSAERTGGSVSTLTIQRTQQEDSAVYLCASSLEQGVNTEAFFGQGTRLTVV.